This is a list of T cell receptor beta chains from one sample in a study of OX40 agonist ivuxolimab in advanced cancers. Clones were sequenced by immunoSEQ multiplex PCR, and TCRdb holds only the in-frame ones, with some missing. The table has 70,000 to 80,000 clones, 80% to 85% seen once; the top ten hold roughly 5.3%. Sample: CD4+ or CD8+ T cells sorted from blood, taken in a trial of the OX40 agonist ivuxolimab. These receptors were collected from an adult with an advanced solid tumor such as melanoma, head and neck, liver or kidney cancer. Both conserved end residues are part of each CDR3. Each record gives: J gene, V gene, clone size, D gene, CDR3 DNA, CDR3 protein. D genes are given only for firm matches. Expanded clones are given a class, and other clones once, few, many or no size at all.

>TRBJ1-5|TRBV2|NA|TRBD1
TGTGCCAGCACTGGACAGGGGAATCAGCCCCAGCATTTT
CASTGQGNQPQHF
>TRBJ2-1|TRBV7-7|once|TRBD2
TGTGCTAGCAGCTCGGGGACTAGCGGGGGGGTTGATGAGCAGTTCTTC
CASSSGTSGGVDEQFF
>TRBJ2-7|TRBV5-4|NA|NA
TGTGCCAGCAGCTCTTGGGGGGGCCGGGCATTTCCCTACGAGCAGTACTTC
CASSSWGGRAFPYEQYF
>TRBJ1-1|TRBV20-1|NA|NA
TGCAGTGCTGGGACTAACACTGAAGCTTTCTTT
CSAGTNTEAFF
>TRBJ2-1|TRBV2|NA|NA
TGTGCCAGGAGTGGGAACACCTCCTACAATGAGCAGTTCTTC
CARSGNTSYNEQFF
>TRBJ1-1|TRBV5-1|few|NA
TGCGCCAGCAGCTTCGAGAGGGTTTCTGAAGCTTTCTTT
CASSFERVSEAFF
>TRBJ1-6|TRBV6-6|NA|TRBD1
TGTGCCAGCAGTTACTCCGGACAGGCCAACTCACCCCTCCACTTT
CASSYSGQANSPLHF
>TRBJ2-5|TRBV27|NA|TRBD2
TGTGCCAGCAGCCCCCGCGGGGGGGAGACCCAGTACTTC
CASSPRGGETQYF
>TRBJ2-5|TRBV7-9|once|TRBD2
TGTGCCTGGACTAGCGGGGCCTGGGAGACCCAGTACTTC
CAWTSGAWETQYF
>TRBJ1-5|TRBV5-5|NA|NA
TGTGCCAGCAGCTTGGACCGCGCGAATCAGCCCCAGCATTTT
CASSLDRANQPQHF
>TRBJ1-5|TRBV10-3|NA|TRBD1
TGTGCCATCAGTGAGTCATCAGGGGGCCTTCAGCCCCAGCATTTT
CAISESSGGLQPQHF
>TRBJ1-2|TRBV29-1|once|NA
TGCAGCGTTCAGGGTAACTATGGCTACACCTTC
CSVQGNYGYTF
>TRBJ2-7|TRBV2|NA|NA
TGTGCCAGCTGCCGGACCGAAAATTATGTCGAGCAGTACTTC
CASCRTENYVEQYF
>TRBJ1-2|TRBV5-6|NA|NA
TGTGCCAGCAGCTTGACGCGCGGTGGCTACACCTTC
CASSLTRGGYTF
>TRBJ1-1|TRBV19|NA|NA
TGTGCCAGTAGTAGCACACAGGACACTGAAGCTTTCTTT
CASSSTQDTEAFF
>TRBJ2-7|TRBV4-2|NA|NA
TGTGCCAGCAGCCAAGAAGGGGCGCCGTCCTACGAGCAGTACTTC
CASSQEGAPSYEQYF
>TRBJ2-6|TRBV5-1|NA|NA
TGCGCCAGCACCCCTTGGACAGGGGCCAACGTCCTGACTTTC
CASTPWTGANVLTF
>TRBJ1-2|TRBV7-3|NA|NA
TGTGCCAGTAGTTCGCATCCCGGGACACCTTATGGCTACACCTTC
CASSSHPGTPYGYTF
>TRBJ1-1|TRBV5-1|NA|NA
TGCGCCAGCAGCTCGGCAACAGGCCATATGAACACTGAAGCTTTCTTT
CASSSATGHMNTEAFF
>TRBJ2-5|TRBV19|once|NA
TGTGCCAGTAGTAATGCGGGACCCTCCCGGGAGCAGTACTTC
CASSNAGPSREQYF
>TRBJ1-2|TRBV21-1|NA|NA
TGTGCCAGCAGCAAATTATTTGTCAGGGGGTATACGGGATGTGGCTACACCTTC
CASSKLFVRGYTGCGYTF
>TRBJ1-5|TRBV4-1|NA|NA
TGCGCCAGCAGCCAAGCACGGCCGTACAATCAGCCCCAGCATTTT
CASSQARPYNQPQHF
>TRBJ1-5|TRBV6-4|few|TRBD1
TGTGCCAGCAGCGAACAGACAGGGGATCAGCCCCAGCATTTT
CASSEQTGDQPQHF